The 12 T cell receptor beta chains given below trace back to one sample, sequenced in a study of blood T cell repertoires in COVID-19. Method: immunoSEQ multiplex PCR; TCRdb's copy keeps in-frame clones and lacks some. The sample yields 300,000 to 450,000 clones, approximately 77% seen once. The specimen sequenced was peripheral blood. The source of these receptors is a human donor with acute or convalescent COVID-19. The donor label of this sample is uncertain.

The V call is TRBV7-2, the J call TRBJ1-1; 10 bases map to TRBD1. V was pared by 1 base and J by 5 bases, with 4 bases of the junction left unmatched. The germline V gene encodes CDR1 SGHTA and CDR2 FQGNSA. The CDR3 is made up of 15 amino acids. CDR3 sequence: CASSLVDRGGTEAFF. The DNA of the CDR3 is TGTGCCAGCAGCTTAGTGGACAGGGGGGGGACTGAAGCTTTCTTT.

The V and J genes are TRBV7-9 and TRBJ2-2, with a weak D call TRBD2 (6 bases). Germline V gene data show CDR1 as SEHNR and CDR2 as FQNEAQ (reference sequence). The CDR3 has 14 amino acids. Trimming removed 4 bases from V and 7 bases from J, with 13 bases in between. CDR3 DNA sequence: TGTGCCAGCAGCTCCGGCCCGGGGGTCGGGGAGCTGTTTTTT. Its protein product is CASSSGPGVGELFF.

This chain uses TRBV6-5 with TRBJ1-2; 10 positions match TRBD1. The CDR3 runs 14 residues. The junction had 4 bases not matched to a gene; V was cut back by 6 bases and J by 3 bases. Germline CDR1 MNHEY, CDR2 SVGAGI. CDR3 protein: CASRRDRGDYGYTF. CDR3 DNA sequence: TGTGCCAGCAGACGGGACAGGGGAGACTATGGCTACACCTTC.

The chain employs TRBV2 and TRBJ1-1; D gene unclear. Trimming took 6 bases from V and 4 from J, leaving 12 bases between them. The CDR3 spans 13 residues. Germline V gene sequence: CDR1 SNHLY, CDR2 FYNNEI. CDR3 coding DNA: TGTGCCAGCAGCCCGGGGTTAGCCACTGAAGCTTTCTTT. Translated, it gives CASSPGLATEAFF.

This clone has a count of ten or more. The chain carries TRBV4-2 and TRBJ1-2; D might be TRBD1 (6 bases). Trimming took 4 bases from V and 5 from J, leaving 17 bases between them. CDR1 LGHNA and CDR2 YNFKEQ come from the germline V gene. There are 15 residues in the CDR3. CDR3 region: CASSPSPGDRYGYTF. CDR3 bases: TGTGCCAGCAGCCCTAGCCCAGGGGATCGGTATGGCTACACCTTC.

V usage is TRBV9 and J usage is TRBJ2-3, with a tentative D call TRBD2 (6 bases). V was cut by 4 bases and J by 3 bases, with 18 bases left in between. Germline assignment: CDR1 SGDLS and CDR2 YYNGEE. This CDR3 is built from 16 residues. In DNA, the CDR3 is TGTGCCAGCAGCCCGGGCTGGGGAGGTGGAACAGATACGCAGTATTTT. It codes for CASSPGWGGGTDTQYF.

V and J are TRBV27 and TRBJ1-1; D call uncertain. Germline lookup yields CDR1 MNHEY and CDR2 SMNVEV (reference sequence). V was trimmed by 6 bases and J by 2 bases, leaving 7 bases between them. CDR3 length equals 12 residues. CDR3 in amino acids: CASRRHNTEAFF. The DNA for the CDR3 is TGTGCCAGCAGGCGACACAACACTGAAGCTTTCTTT.

The J gene is TRBJ1-2, the V gene TRBV19; 7 bases map to TRBD1. This CDR3 has 15 amino acids. The germline CDR1 and CDR2 sequences are LNHDA and SQIVND (reference sequence). V lost 4 bases and J lost 5; bases outside the gene matches: 10. CDR3 loop: CASSTQGGARYGYTF. The CDR3 DNA reads as TGTGCCAGTAGTACCCAAGGGGGCGCACGGTATGGCTACACCTTC.

This clone was detected once. The V call is TRBV11-2, the J call TRBJ1-4; the D gene is possibly TRBD1 (5 bases). V lost 5 bases and J 7 bases, leaving 17 bases between the germline ends. CDR1 is SGHAT, CDR2 FQNNGV, per germline. CDR3 length: 15 residues. The CDR3 nucleotides read TGTGCCAGCAGCCTCGATCCGGGACTAGTTGAAAAACTGTTTTTT. This codes for CASSLDPGLVEKLFF. The entire variable domain, with the rest obtained from reference TRBV11-2 and TRBJ1-4, is as follows: EAGVAQSPRYKIIEKRQSVAFWCNPISGHATLYWYQQILGQGPKLLIQFQNNGVVDDSQLPKDRFSAERLKGVDSTLKIQPAKLEDSAVYLCASSLDPGLVEKLFFGSGTQLSVL.

The chain recombines TRBV5-4 with TRBJ2-1; 9 nucleotides align to TRBD1. V lost 1 base to trimming and J lost 8 bases; unmatched junction nucleotides: 7. This CDR3 is built from 15 residues. CDR1 and CDR2 from the germline V gene are SGHNT and YYREEE (reference sequence). CDR3 bases: TGTGCCAGCAGCTTGCGGGCGGACAGGGGTGATGAGCAGTTCTTC. Its protein product is CASSLRADRGDEQFF. Full variable domain (missing parts from reference TRBV5-4 and TRBJ2-1): ETGVTQSPTHLIKTRGQQVTLRCSSQSGHNTVSWYQQALGQGPQFIFQYYREEENGRGNFPPRFSGLQFPNYSSELNVNALELDDSALYLCASSLRADRGDEQFFGPGTRLTVL.

CDR3 in DNA: TGTGCCAGCAGGTCAGGACAGGGTCATTCACCCCTCCACTTT. This codes for CASRSGQGHSPLHF. The genes are TRBV28 and TRBJ1-6; the match to TRBD1 covers 8 bases. CDR1 is MDHEN, CDR2 SYDVKM, per germline. This CDR3 region has 14 residues. With 6 bases clipped from V and 8 bases from J, the junction kept 6 bases outside the gene matches.

This chain uses TRBV19 with TRBJ2-1; D call uncertain. CDR1 and CDR2 from the germline V gene are LNHDA and SQIVND (reference sequence). V was cut by 1 base and J by 9 bases, with 7 bases left in between. There are 12 residues in the CDR3. The chain's CDR3 is CASSIVGVEQFF. CDR3 DNA: TGTGCCAGTAGTATAGTAGGAGTTGAGCAGTTCTTC.